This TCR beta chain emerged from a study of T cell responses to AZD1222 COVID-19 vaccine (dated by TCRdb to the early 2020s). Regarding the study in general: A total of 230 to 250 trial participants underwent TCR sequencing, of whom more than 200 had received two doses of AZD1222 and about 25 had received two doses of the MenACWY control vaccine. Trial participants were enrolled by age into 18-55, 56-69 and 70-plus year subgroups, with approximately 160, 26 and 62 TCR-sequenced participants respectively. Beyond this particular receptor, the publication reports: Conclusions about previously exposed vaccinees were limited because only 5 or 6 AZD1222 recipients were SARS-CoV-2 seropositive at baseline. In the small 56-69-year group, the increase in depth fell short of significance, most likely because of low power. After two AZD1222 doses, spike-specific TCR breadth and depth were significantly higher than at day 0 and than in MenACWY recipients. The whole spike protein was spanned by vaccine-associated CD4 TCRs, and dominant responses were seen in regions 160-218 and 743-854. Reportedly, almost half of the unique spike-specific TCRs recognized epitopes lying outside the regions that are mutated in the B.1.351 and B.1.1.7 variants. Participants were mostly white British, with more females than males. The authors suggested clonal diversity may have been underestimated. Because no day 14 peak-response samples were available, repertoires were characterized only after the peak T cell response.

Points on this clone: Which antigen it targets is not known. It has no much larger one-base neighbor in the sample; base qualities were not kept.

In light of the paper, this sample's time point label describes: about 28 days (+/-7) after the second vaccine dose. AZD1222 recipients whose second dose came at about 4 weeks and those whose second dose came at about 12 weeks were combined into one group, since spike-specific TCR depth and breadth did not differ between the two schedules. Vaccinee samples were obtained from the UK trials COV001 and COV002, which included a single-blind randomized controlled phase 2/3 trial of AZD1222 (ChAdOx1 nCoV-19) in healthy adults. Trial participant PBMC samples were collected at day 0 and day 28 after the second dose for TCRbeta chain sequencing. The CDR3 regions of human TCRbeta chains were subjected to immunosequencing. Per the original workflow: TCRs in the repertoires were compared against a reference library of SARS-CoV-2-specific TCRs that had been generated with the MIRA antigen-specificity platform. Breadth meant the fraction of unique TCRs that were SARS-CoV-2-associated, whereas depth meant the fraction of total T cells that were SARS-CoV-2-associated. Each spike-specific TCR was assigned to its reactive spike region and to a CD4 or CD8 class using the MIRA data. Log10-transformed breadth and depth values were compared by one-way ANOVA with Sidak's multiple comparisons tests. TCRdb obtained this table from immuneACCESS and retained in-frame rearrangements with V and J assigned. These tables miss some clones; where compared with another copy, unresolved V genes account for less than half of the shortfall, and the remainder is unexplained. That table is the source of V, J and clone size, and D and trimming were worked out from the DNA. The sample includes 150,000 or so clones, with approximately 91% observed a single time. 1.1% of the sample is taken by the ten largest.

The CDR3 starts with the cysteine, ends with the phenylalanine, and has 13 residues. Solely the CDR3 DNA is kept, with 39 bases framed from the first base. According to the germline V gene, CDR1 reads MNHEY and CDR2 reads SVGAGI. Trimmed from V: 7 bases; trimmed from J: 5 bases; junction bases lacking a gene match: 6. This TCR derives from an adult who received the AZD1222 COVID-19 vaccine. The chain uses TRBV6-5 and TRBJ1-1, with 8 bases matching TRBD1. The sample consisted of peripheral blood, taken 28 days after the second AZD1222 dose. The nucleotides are TGTGCCAGCAACCAGGGGGCTTCTACTGAAGCTTTCTTT. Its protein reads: CASNQGASTEAFF.